This T cell receptor (beta chain) is drawn from a study of T cell responses to AZD1222 COVID-19 vaccine. The CDR3 sequence is 20 residues long. The germline gives CDR1 MGHRA, CDR2 YSYEKL. The V gene end was trimmed by 0 bases and the J gene end by 0 bases; junction bases not matched to a gene: 10. Produced via immunoSEQ multiplex PCR; TCRdb's table is partial and in-frame only. The sample has more than 90,000 clones; more than 70% are singletons. The rearrangement joins TRBV4-1 to TRBJ1-4, with TRBD1 matching 10 bases. The source of this sequence is an adult who received the AZD1222 COVID-19 vaccine. The source material was peripheral blood, sampled 28 days after the second AZD1222 dose. The CDR3 region is CASSQDLGQGMRATNEKLFF. The CDR3 DNA reads as TGCGCCAGCAGCCAAGATTTGGGACAGGGGATGAGGGCAACTAATGAAAAACTGTTTTTT.